A selection of T cell receptor beta chains follows, all from one sample in a study of T-cell memory formation after mild COVID-19. MiXCR, run by TCRdb on the 5' RACE reads, gives a single entry per CDR3 protein. The table shows under 300,000 distinct CDR3 sequences, with 16% occurring only once. The sequenced sample was PBMCs or a T cell subset sorted from them (not recorded which). These receptors were collected from a man younger than 35 who had mild COVID-19 (a few samples of this study predate the infection). Cell type and time point are not known. CDR3s include the opening cysteine and the closing phenylalanine or tryptophan. Each record gives: J gene, D gene, clone size, V gene, CDR3 protein, CDR3 DNA. D genes are given only for firm matches. Size tells how often a clone was seen (once, few, many) or the class of an expanded clone, and some rows leave it out.

>TRBJ2-1|TRBD1|few|TRBV9
CASSVGTGGFIDEQFF
TGTGCCAGCAGCGTAGGGACAGGGGGCTTTATAGATGAGCAGTTCTTC
>TRBJ2-5|TRBD2|few|TRBV5-1
CASSFPLTGLAGVHGTQYF
TGCGCCAGCAGCTTCCCCCTAACAGGACTAGCGGGGGTCCACGGGACCCAGTACTTC
>TRBJ2-7|TRBD1|few|TRBV7-2
CASTLWTGGYEQYF
TGTGCCAGCACCCTTTGGACAGGGGGCTACGAGCAGTACTTC
>TRBJ1-2|.|.|TRBV5-6
CASSFGTAGNGYTF
TGTGCCAGCAGCTTTGGCACAGCGGGGAATGGCTACACCTTC
>TRBJ2-7|TRBD1|many|TRBV5-1
CASSLARDSSYEQYF
TGCGCCAGCAGCTTGGCCCGGGACAGTTCCTACGAGCAGTACTTC
>TRBJ2-5|TRBD2|.|TRBV28
CASSLSGGNLQETQYF
TGTGCCAGCAGTCTTAGCGGGGGCAACCTCCAGGAGACCCAGTACTTC
>TRBJ1-1|TRBD1|.|TRBV27
CASSRDRVWTEAFF
TGTGCCAGCAGCCGTGACAGGGTCTGGACTGAAGCTTTCTTT
>TRBJ1-5|.|.|TRBV7-2
CASSLSLSNQPQHF
TGTGCCAGCAGCTTATCACTTAGCAATCAGCCCCAGCATTTT
>TRBJ2-2|TRBD1|.|TRBV12-5
CASGYGTGGTGELFF
TGTGCTAGTGGATACGGGACAGGGGGCACCGGGGAGCTGTTTTTT
>TRBJ2-3|.|few|TRBV6-5
CASSYLSGPGKDTQYF
TGTGCCAGCAGTTACCTGAGCGGACCCGGGAAAGATACGCAGTATTTT
>TRBJ2-1|TRBD2|few|TRBV4-3
CASSPDWTRDNEQFF
TGCGCCAGCAGCCCCGACTGGACTAGGGACAATGAGCAGTTCTTC
>TRBJ2-1|.|few|TRBV5-1
CASSLVAREQFF
TGCGCCAGCAGCTTGGTTGCCCGTGAGCAGTTCTTC
>TRBJ2-5|.|.|TRBV4-3
CASSQESLAETQYF
TGCGCCAGCAGCCAAGAGAGTCTAGCCGAGACCCAGTACTTC
>TRBJ2-3|.|.|TRBV18
CASSPIGQGGDTQYF
TGTGCCAGCTCACCAATCGGACAGGGAGGGGATACGCAGTATTTT
>TRBJ1-4|.|.|TRBV2
CASSDPAEKLFF
TGTGCCAGCAGTGACCCGGCCGAGAAACTGTTTTTT
>TRBJ1-6|TRBD1|few|TRBV5-5
CASSATGGRGSPLHF
TGTGCCAGCAGCGCCACAGGGGGCAGGGGTTCACCCCTCCACTTT
>TRBJ2-1|.|.|TRBV20-1
CSAPRPGYYDEQFF
TGCAGTGCCCCGAGGCCAGGGTATTATGATGAGCAGTTCTTC
>TRBJ2-3|.|.|TRBV28
CATGYFGTDTQYF
TGTGCCACCGGATACTTTGGCACAGATACGCAGTATTTT
>TRBJ1-5|.|many|TRBV7-9
CASSLAWGEAQHF
TGTGCCAGCAGCTTAGCGTGGGGAGAGGCCCAGCATTTT
>TRBJ1-2|.|.|TRBV6-5
CASSYYPGGKSGYTF
TGTGCCAGCAGTTACTACCCGGGGGGAAAAAGCGGCTACACCTTC
>TRBJ1-5|.|few|TRBV7-9
CASSNPGDNQPQHF
TGTGCCAGCAGCAACCCGGGGGACAATCAGCCCCAGCATTTT
>TRBJ2-3|TRBD2|.|TRBV7-2
CASSFSGGAPTDTQYF
TGTGCCAGCAGCTTTAGCGGGGGAGCGCCCACAGATACGCAGTATTTT
>TRBJ1-5|.|few|TRBV4-3
CASSQDGGPGQPQHF
TGCGCCAGCAGCCAAGATGGAGGGCCCGGTCAGCCCCAGCATTTT
>TRBJ2-3|.|few|TRBV18
CASSPYPGSTDTQYF
TGTGCCAGCTCACCATACCCGGGGAGCACAGATACGCAGTATTTT
>TRBJ1-4|.|few|TRBV4-3
CASSHTTGAFNEKLFF
TGCGCCAGCAGCCACACTACAGGTGCTTTTAATGAAAAACTGTTTTTT
>TRBJ2-1|TRBD2|.|TRBV7-2
CASWLAGGHGNEQFF
TGTGCCAGCTGGCTAGCGGGGGGGCACGGTAATGAGCAGTTCTTC